This T cell receptor beta chain emerged from a study of T-cell reconstitution after alpha-beta-depleted transplantation in children (dated by TCRdb to about 2016). Regarding the complete study: The study quantitatively tracked T-cell immune reconstitution after TCRalphabeta/CD19-depleted allogeneic hematopoietic cell transplantation in children using TCR repertoire profiling. General conclusions and limits of the study: Apparently early alphabetaT-cell count recovery about two months after transplant reportedly relied on only several hundred rapidly expanded clones derived from non-depleted graft cells. Over subsequent months, a decline in hyperexpanded clone frequencies was noted, and after one year, T-cell counts and TCRbeta diversity were mostly ascribed to newly produced T cells. In some patients, the high TCRbeta diversity seen at day 60 was put down to recipient T cells and intrathymic progenitors that had survived conditioning.

This clonotype was detected many times. Its antigen is currently not known. Base-call qualities are not available, and no considerably larger clone is one nucleotide away. The junction carries 11 bases between V and J, which are trimmed by 1 base and 2 bases respectively. Per the germline V gene (reference sequence), DFQATT is the CDR1 and SNEGSKA is the CDR2. Including cysteine and phenylalanine, the CDR3 has 14 amino acids. The only DNA kept is the CDR3, 42 bases in frame from the first base. In light of the paper, this sample's treatment or condition label describes: allogeneic hematopoietic cell transplantation with graft depleted of TCRalphabeta T cells and CD19 B cells. Transplant recipients were children who received TCRalphabeta/CD19-depleted allogeneic hematopoietic cell grafts. The library was obtained by PCR. Sequencing was carried out with an Illumina HiSeq 2500. To normalize quantification of the TCRbeta repertoire, the TCR libraries were built with molecular barcoding that relied on unique molecular identifiers. Starting from the raw public reads, TCRdb applied fastp trimming at Q25, assembled clones with MiXCR and retained in-frame beta chains. Merged by CDR3 protein, the rows form single entries marked with the most common genes and DNA. The sample table records around 700,000 distinct CDR3 sequences; 10% to 15% of these occur just once. Approximately 0.8% of the sample comes from the top ten.

The V and J genes are TRBV20-1 and TRBJ1-1; the D gene assignment is ambiguous. The receptor comes from a girl aged 2 to 9 with congenital amegakaryocytic thrombocytopenia, due to receive a stem cell transplant. Here the sequenced sample was PBMCs, taken before TCRalphabeta/CD19-depleted stem cell transplant. The encoded CDR3 is CSARGPKGNTEAFF. In nucleotides, the sequence is TGCAGTGCTAGAGGGCCGAAGGGAAACACTGAAGCTTTCTTT.